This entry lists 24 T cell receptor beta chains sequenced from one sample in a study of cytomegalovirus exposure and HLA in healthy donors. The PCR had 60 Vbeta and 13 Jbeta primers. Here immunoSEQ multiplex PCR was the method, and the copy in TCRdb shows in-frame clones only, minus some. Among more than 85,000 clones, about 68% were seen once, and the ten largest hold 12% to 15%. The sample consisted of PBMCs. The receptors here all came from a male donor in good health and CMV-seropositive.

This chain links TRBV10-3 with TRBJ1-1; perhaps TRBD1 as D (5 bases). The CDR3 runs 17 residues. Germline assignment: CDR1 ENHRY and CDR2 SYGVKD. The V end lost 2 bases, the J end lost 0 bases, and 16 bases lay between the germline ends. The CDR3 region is CAISEILLLQVNTEAFF. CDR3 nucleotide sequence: TGTGCCATCAGTGAGATCCTCTTATTACAGGTGAACACTGAAGCTTTCTTT.

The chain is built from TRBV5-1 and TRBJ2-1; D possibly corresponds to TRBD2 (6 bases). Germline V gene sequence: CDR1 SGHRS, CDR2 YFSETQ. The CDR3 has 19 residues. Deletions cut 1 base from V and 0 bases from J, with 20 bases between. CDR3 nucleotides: TGCGCCAGCAGCTTGTGGCTCCAGGAGTTGGGGGGCTCCTACAATGAGCAGTTCTTC. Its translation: CASSLWLQELGGSYNEQFF.

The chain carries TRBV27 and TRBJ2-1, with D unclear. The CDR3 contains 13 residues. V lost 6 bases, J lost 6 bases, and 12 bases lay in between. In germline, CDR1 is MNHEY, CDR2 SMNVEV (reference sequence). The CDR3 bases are TGTGCCAGCAGAATGAGCGAGACCAATGAGCAGTTCTTC. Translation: CASRMSETNEQFF.

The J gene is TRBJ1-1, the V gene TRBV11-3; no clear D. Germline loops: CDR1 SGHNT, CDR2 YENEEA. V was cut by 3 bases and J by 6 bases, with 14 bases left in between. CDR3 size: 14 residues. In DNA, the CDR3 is TGTGCCAGCAGCTTGACGGTGGTCGAGGCTGAAGCTTTCTTT. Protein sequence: CASSLTVVEAEAFF. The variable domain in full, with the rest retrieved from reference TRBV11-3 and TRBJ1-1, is EAGVVQSPRYKIIEKKQPVAFWCNPISGHNTLYWYLQNLGQGPELLIRYENEEAVDDSQLPKDRFSAERLKGVDSTLKIQPAELGDSAVYLCASSLTVVEAEAFFGQGTRLTVV.

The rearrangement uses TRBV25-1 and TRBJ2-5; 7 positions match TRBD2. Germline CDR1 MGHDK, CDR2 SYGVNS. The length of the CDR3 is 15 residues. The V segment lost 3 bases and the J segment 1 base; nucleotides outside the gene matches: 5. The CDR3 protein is CASSEDRLAQETQYF. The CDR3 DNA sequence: TGTGCCAGCAGTGAGGATCGACTAGCCCAAGAGACCCAGTACTTC.

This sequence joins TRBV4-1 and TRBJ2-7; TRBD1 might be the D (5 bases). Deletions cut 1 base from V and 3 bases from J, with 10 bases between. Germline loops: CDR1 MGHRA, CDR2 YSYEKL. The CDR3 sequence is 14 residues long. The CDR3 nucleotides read TGCGCCAGCAGCCAAGGTACAGGCCTCTACGAGCAGTACTTC. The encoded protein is CASSQGTGLYEQYF.

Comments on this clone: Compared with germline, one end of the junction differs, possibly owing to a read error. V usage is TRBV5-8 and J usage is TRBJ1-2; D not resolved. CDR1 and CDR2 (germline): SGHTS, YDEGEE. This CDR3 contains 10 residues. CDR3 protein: CASSSLFERF. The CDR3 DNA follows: TGTGCCAGCAGCTCCCTATTCGAGAGGTTC. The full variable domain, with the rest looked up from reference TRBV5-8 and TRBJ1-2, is EAGVTQSPTHLIKTRGQQATLRCSPISGHTSVYWYQQALGLGLQFLLWYDEGEERNRGNFPPRFSGRQFPNYSSELNVNALELEDSALYLCASSSLFERFGSGTRLTVV.

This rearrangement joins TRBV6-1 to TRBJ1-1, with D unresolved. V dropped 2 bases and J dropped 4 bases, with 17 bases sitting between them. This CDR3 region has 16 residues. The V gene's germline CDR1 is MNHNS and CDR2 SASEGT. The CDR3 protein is CASSESPGGMGTEAFF. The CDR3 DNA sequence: TGTGCCAGCAGTGAAAGCCCGGGAGGGATGGGCACTGAAGCTTTCTTT.

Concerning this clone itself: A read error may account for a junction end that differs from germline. The CDR3 is CASSQERTGANEQYF. The CDR3, as DNA: TGCGCCAGCAGTCAAGAGAGGACAGGGGCTAACGAGCAGTACTTC. The chain uses TRBV4-3 and TRBJ2-7; TRBD1 aligns across 9 bases. The CDR3 spans 15 residues. Germline lookup yields CDR1 LGHNA and CDR2 YSLEER.

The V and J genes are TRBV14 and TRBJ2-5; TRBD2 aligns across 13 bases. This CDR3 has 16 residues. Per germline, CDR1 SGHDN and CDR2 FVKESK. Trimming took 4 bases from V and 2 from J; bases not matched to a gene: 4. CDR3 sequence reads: CASSPGLAGRQETQYF. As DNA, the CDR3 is TGTGCCAGCAGCCCGGGACTAGCGGGGCGGCAAGAGACCCAGTACTTC.

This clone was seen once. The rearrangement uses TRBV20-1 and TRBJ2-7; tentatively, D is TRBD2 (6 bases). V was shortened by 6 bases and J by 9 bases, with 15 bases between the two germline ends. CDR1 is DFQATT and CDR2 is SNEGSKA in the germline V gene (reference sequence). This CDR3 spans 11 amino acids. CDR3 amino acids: CSARTSYGQYF. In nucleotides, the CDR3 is TGCAGTGCGCGTACTAGCTATGGGCAGTACTTC.

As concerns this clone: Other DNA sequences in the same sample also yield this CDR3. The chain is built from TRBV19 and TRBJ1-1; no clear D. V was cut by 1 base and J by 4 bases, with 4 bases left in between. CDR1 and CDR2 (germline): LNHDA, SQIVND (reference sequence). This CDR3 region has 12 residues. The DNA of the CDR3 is TGTGCCAGTAGTATAGCCTCCACTGAAGCTTTCTTT. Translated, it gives CASSIASTEAFF.

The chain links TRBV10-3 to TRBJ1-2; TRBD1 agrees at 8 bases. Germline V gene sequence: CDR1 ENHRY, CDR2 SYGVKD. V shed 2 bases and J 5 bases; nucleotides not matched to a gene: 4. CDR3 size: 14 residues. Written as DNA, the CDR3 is TGTGCCATCAGTGAGCCGACAGGGGTATATGGCTACACCTTC. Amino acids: CAISEPTGVYGYTF.

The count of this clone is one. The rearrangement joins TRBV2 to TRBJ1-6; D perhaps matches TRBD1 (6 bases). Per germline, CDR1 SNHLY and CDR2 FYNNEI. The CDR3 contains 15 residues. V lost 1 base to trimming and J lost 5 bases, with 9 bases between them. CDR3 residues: CASSEGTENNSPLHF. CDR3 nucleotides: TGTGCCAGCAGTGAAGGGACAGAAAATAATTCACCCCTCCACTTT.

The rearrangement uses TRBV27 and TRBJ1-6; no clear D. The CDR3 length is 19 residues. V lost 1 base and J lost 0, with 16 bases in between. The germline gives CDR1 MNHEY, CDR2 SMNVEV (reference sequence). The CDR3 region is CASSLLPTPMSSYNSPLHF. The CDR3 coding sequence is TGTGCCAGCAGTTTATTACCCACCCCTATGAGCTCCTATAATTCACCCCTCCACTTT.

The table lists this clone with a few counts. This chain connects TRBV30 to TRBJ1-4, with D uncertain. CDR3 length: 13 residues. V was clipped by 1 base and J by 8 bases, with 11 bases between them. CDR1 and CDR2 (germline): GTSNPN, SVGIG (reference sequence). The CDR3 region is CAWSEQSGEKLFF. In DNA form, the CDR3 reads TGTGCCTGGAGTGAACAGAGTGGAGAAAAACTGTTTTTT.

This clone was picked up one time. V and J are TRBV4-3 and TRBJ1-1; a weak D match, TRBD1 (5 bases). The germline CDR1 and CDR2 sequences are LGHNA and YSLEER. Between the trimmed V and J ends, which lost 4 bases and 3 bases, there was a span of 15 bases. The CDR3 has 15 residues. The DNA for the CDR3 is TGCGCCAGCAGCCCTCGTCCTTCCAGGGACACTGAAGCTTTCTTT. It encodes CASSPRPSRDTEAFF.

CDR3 DNA: TGTGCCACCAGCGCGACTACGGGCCTGACCGGGGAGCTGTTTTTT. Amino acids: CATSATTGLTGELFF. V gene TRBV15 combines with J gene TRBJ2-2; weak D call: TRBD2 (5 bases). There are 15 residues in the CDR3. Trimming pared 5 bases from V and 5 bases from J, leaving 15 bases between. CDR1 and CDR2 from the germline V gene are LNHNV and YYDKDF (reference sequence). Together with reference TRBV15 and TRBJ2-2, the CDR3 gives the full variable domain: DAMVIQNPRYQVTQFGKPVTLSCSQTLNHNVMYWYQQKSSQAPKLLFHYYDKDFNNEADTPDNFQSRRPNTSFCFLDIRSPGLGDTAMYLCATSATTGLTGELFFGEGSRLTVL.

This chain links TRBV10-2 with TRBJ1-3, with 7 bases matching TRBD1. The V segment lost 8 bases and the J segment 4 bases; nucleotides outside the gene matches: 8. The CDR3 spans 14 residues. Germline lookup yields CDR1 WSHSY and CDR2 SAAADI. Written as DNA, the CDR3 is TGCGCCAGCCAGGACAGGCTACAAGGAAACACCATATATTTT. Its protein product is CASQDRLQGNTIYF.

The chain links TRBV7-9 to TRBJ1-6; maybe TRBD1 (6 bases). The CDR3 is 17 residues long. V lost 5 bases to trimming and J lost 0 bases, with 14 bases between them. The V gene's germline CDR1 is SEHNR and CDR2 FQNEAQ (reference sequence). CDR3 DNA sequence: TGTGCCAGCAGCGTAGACAGGCAGAGCTCCTATAATTCACCCCTCCACTTT. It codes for CASSVDRQSSYNSPLHF. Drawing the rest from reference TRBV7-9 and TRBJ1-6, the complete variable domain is DTGVSQNPRHKITKRGQNVTFRCDPISEHNRLYWYRQTLGQGPEFLTYFQNEAQLEKSRLLSDRFSAERPKGSFSTLEIQRTEQGDSAMYLCASSVDRQSSYNSPLHFGNGTRLTVT.

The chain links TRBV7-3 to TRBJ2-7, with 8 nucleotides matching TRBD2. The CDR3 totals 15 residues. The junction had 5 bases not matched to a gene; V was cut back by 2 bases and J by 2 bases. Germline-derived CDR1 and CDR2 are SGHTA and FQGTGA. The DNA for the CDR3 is TGTGCCAGCAGCTTAGACGGGGGGGCGACCTACGAGCAGTACTTC. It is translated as CASSLDGGATYEQYF.

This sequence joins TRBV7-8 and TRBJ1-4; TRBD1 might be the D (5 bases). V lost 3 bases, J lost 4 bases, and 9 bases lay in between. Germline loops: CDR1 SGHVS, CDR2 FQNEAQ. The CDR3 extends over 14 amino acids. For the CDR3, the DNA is TGTGCCAGCAGCTTCAGACAGTATAATGAAAAACTGTTTTTT. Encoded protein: CASSFRQYNEKLFF.

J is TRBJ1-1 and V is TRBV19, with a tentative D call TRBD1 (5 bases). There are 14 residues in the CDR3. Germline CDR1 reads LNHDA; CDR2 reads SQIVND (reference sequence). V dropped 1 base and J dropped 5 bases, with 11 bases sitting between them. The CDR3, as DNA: TGTGCCAGTAGTATAGGGACAAGGCGTACTGAAGCTTTCTTT. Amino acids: CASSIGTRRTEAFF. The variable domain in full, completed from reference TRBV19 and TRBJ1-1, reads DGGITQSPKYLFRKEGQNVTLSCEQNLNHDAMYWYRQDPGQGLRLIYYSQIVNDFQKGDIAEGYSVSREKKESFPLTVTSAQKNPTAFYLCASSIGTRRTEAFFGQGTRLTVV.

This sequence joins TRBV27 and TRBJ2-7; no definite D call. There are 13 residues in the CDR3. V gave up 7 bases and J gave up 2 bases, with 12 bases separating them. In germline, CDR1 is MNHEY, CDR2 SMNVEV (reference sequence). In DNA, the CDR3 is TGTGCCAGCAAATTCGGTCCCACCTACGAGCAGTACTTC. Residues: CASKFGPTYEQYF.